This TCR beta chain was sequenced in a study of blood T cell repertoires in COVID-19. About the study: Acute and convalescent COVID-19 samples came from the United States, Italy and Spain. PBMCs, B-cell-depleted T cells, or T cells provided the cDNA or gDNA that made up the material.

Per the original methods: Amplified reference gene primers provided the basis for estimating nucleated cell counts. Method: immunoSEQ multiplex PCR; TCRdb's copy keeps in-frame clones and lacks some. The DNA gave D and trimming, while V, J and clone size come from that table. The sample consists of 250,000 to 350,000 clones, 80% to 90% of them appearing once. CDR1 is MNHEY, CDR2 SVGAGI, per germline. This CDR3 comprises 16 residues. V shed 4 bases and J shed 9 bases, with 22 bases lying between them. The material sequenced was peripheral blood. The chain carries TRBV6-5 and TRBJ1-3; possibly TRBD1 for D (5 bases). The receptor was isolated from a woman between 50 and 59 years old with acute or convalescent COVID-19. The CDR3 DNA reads TGTGCCAGCAGTTTCATTCCAGGGAATGTAGGTGGCACCATATATTTT. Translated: CASSFIPGNVGGTIYF.